Sequencing of this T cell receptor (beta chain) was carried out in a study of neurological immune-mediated disorders. The study, taken as a whole, reports: TCR clonal expansion peaked in HTLV-1-associated myelopathy patients and was lowest in multiple sclerosis patients. The absence of any CDR3 amino acid sequence shared by expanded clones across subjects suggests that repertoires were private in all groups.

Synthesis of cDNA was performed by 5'RACE using 10-nucleotide random UMIs. In TCRdb, the 5' RACE reads were re-called with MiXCR into one record per CDR3 protein. The table has 53,000 or so distinct CDR3 sequences, roughly 8.3% seen once; the top ten hold 1.5% to 2%. This clonotype was counted ten times or more. Its target is not known. The CDR3 covers 13 residues. Described time point: longitudinal time-point 3. The study used blood bank volunteers in Maryland, USA, as healthy controls. Sequenced: PBMCs. The sequence derives from a woman aged 40 to 49 in good health. J is TRBJ2-1 and V is TRBV21-1; the table's D call, TRBD1, was not checked against the DNA. TRBV21-1 counts as a pseudogene. The CDR3 here is CASSKVGASEQFF. The CDR3 region has the DNA TGTGCCAGCAGCAAAGTGGGGGCTAGTGAGCAGTTCTTC.